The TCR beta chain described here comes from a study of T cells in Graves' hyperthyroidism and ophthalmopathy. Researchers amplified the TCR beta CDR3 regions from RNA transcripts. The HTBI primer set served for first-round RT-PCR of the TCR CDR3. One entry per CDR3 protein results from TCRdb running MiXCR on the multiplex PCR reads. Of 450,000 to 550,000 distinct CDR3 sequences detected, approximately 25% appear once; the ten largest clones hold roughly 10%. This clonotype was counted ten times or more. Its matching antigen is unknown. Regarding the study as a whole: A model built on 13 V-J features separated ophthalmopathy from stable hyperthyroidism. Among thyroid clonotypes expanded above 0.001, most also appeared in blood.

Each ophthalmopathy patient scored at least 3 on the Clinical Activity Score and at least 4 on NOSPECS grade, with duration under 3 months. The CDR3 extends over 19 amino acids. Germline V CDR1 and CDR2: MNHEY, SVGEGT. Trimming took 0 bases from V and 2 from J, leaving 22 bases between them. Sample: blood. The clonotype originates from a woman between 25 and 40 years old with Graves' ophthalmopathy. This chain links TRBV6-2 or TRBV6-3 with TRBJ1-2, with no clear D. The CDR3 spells CASSYSSVGYGETNYGYTF. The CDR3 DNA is TGTGCCAGCAGTTACTCGAGTGTTGGGTACGGGGAAACAAACTATGGCTACACCTTC.